The 12 T cell receptor beta chains presented below share a single source sample, sequenced in a study of blood T cell repertoires in COVID-19. Generated by immunoSEQ multiplex PCR, the TCRdb table keeps only in-frame clones and is missing some. This sample yields some 80,000 clones, of which more than 75% are seen a single time; around 9.9% belongs to the top ten. Sequencing used peripheral blood. These receptors all stem from a man between 60 and 75 years old with COVID-19, enrolled during active disease.

The rearrangement links TRBV5-1 to TRBJ2-5; 12 bases are a match to TRBD2. This CDR3 spans 16 amino acids. The trim removed 6 bases at V and 5 bases at J, leaving 11 bases unmatched. Germline V gives CDR1 SGHRS, CDR2 YFSETQ. CDR3 residues: CASNERLAGVRETQYF. CDR3 nucleotide sequence: TGCGCCAGCAATGAGCGACTAGCGGGAGTTCGGGAGACCCAGTACTTC. The full variable domain, in which reference TRBV5-1 and TRBJ2-5 provide the parts outside the CDR3, is KAGVTQTPRYLIKTRGQQVTLSCSPISGHRSVSWYQQTPGQGLQFLFEYFSETQRNKGNFPGRFSGRQFSNSRSEMNVSTLELGDSALYLCASNERLAGVRETQYFGPGTRLLVL.

This chain joins TRBV5-1 and TRBJ1-6; D is perhaps TRBD1 (6 bases). The ends were cut back, 4 bases at V and 7 bases at J, with 15 bases in the middle. CDR1 is SGHRS and CDR2 is YFSETQ in the germline V gene. The CDR3 sequence is 15 residues long. CDR3 residues: CASSPGTGNNSPLHF. For the CDR3, the DNA is TGCGCCAGCAGCCCGGGCACAGGGAACAATTCACCCCTCCACTTT.

The chain couples TRBV28 to TRBJ2-2, with TRBD2 matching 14 bases. The V segment lost 6 bases and the J segment 7 bases; nucleotides outside the gene matches: 16. The CDR3 contains 19 residues. From germline, CDR1 is MDHEN and CDR2 SYDVKM. Here the CDR3 DNA reads TGTGCCAGCAGCTGCCCCGGGACTAGCGGGGGAGCCAGGTGCGGGGAGCTGTTTTTT. As protein: CASSCPGTSGGARCGELFF.

The V gene is TRBV27, the J gene TRBJ1-5, with 8 positions matching TRBD1. V shed 4 bases and J 5 bases; nucleotides not matched to a gene: 4. The CDR3 totals 14 residues. Germline CDR1 and CDR2: MNHEY and SMNVEV (reference sequence). The CDR3: CASSWTGLHQPQHF. The CDR3 DNA sequence: TGTGCCAGCAGTTGGACAGGGTTGCATCAGCCCCAGCATTTT.

The chain links TRBV18 to TRBJ1-1; D might be TRBD1 (6 bases). The CDR3 totals 15 residues. V was cut by 3 bases and J by 5 bases, with 16 bases left in between. Germline-derived CDR1 and CDR2 are KGHSH and LQKENI. The CDR3 protein is CASSPPDRFGTEAFF. In DNA, the CDR3 is TGTGCCAGCTCACCCCCCGACAGGTTTGGGACTGAAGCTTTCTTT. The variable domain in full, with the rest retrieved from reference TRBV18 and TRBJ1-1, is NAGVMQNPRHLVRRRGQEARLRCSPMKGHSHVYWYRQLPEEGLKFMVYLQKENIIDESGMPKERFSAEFPKEGPSILRIQQVVRGDSAAYFCASSPPDRFGTEAFFGQGTRLTVV.

The chain recombines TRBV6-5 with TRBJ2-3; 8 bases match TRBD2. The germline V gene has CDR1 MNHEY and CDR2 SVGAGI. V gave up 0 bases and J gave up 3 bases; unmatched junction bases: 5. The CDR3 has 16 amino acids. CDR3 residues: CASSYSSREGTDTQYF. DNA of the CDR3: TGTGCCAGCAGTTACTCCTCCCGGGAGGGTACAGATACGCAGTATTTT.

The chain carries TRBV12-3 or TRBV12-4 and TRBJ2-1, with D possibly being TRBD2 (5 bases). The CDR3 has 13 residues. Trimming left V 2 bases short and J 8 bases short, with 10 bases between. The CDR3 nucleotides are TGTGCCAGCAGTTTACAGGCCGGGGATGAGCAGTTCTTC. Its protein is CASSLQAGDEQFF.

The chain is built from TRBV29-1 and TRBJ2-5, with a weak D call TRBD1 (6 bases). CDR3 size: 14 residues. Germline loops: CDR1 SQVTM, CDR2 ANQGSEA. V lost 5 bases, J lost 5 bases, and 18 bases lay in between. The DNA of the CDR3 is TGCAGCGTTCCAGACAGGATCCTTAGGGAGACCCAGTACTTC. Protein: CSVPDRILRETQYF.

This chain links TRBV11-2 with TRBJ1-2, with TRBD1 matching over 7 bases. This CDR3 contains 16 residues. Germline V gene data show CDR1 as SGHAT and CDR2 as FQNNGV. Trimming removed 5 bases from V and 2 bases from J; junction bases left unmatched: 11. The CDR3 nucleotides read TGTGCCAGCAGCCCCCAGACCGGGACAGCGAACTATGGCTACACCTTC. Translated: CASSPQTGTANYGYTF.

This clone has just a few counts. DNA for the CDR3: TGTGCCAGCAGTGAAGGTCTGTGGACAGTCGACACCGGGGAGCTGTTTTTT. It is translated as CASSEGLWTVDTGELFF. This chain uses TRBV2 with TRBJ2-2; a weak D match, TRBD1 (6 bases). The length of the CDR3 is 17 residues. Between the trimmed V and J ends, which lost 1 base and 3 bases, there was a span of 15 bases. CDR1 SNHLY and CDR2 FYNNEI come from the germline V gene.

The chain combines TRBV3-1 (or the pseudogene TRBV3-2) with TRBJ2-1, with 8 bases that match TRBD2. CDR3 length: 22 residues. Per the germline V gene, CDR1 is LGHDT and CDR2 is YNNKEL (reference sequence). The V gene end was trimmed by 4 bases and the J gene end by 6 bases; junction bases not matched to a gene: 29. CDR3 nucleotide sequence: TGTGCCAGCAGCCTGTGGGATTCCGGGACTAGGGTTTCTCTCATCAGTCGCAATGAGCAGTTCTTC. Protein: CASSLWDSGTRVSLISRNEQFF.

J is TRBJ2-2 and V is TRBV21-1; the listed D gene, TRBD2, was not tested against the DNA. TRBV21-1 is shown as a pseudogene. This CDR3 spans 16 amino acids. As DNA, the CDR3 is TGTGCCAGCAGCAAACAACTAGCGGGAGATACCGGGGAGCTGTTTTTT. Translation: CASSKQLAGDTGELFF.